The 27 T cell receptor beta chains below come from one sample, sequenced in a study of cytomegalovirus exposure and HLA in healthy donors. The PCR contained 60 Vbeta and 13 Jbeta primers. TCRdb's table, derived via immunoSEQ multiplex PCR, lists solely in-frame clones and lacks some. The sample consists of just under 65,000 clones, roughly 75% of them appearing once. The sequenced material came from PBMCs. The receptors stem from a woman in her 30s in good health and CMV-seronegative.

This clone has a handful of counts. The chain couples TRBV6-5 to TRBJ2-1, with 10 bases identical to TRBD2. CDR3 length: 15 amino acids. Trimming at V came to 2 bases and at J to 7 bases, leaving 5 bases not matched to a gene. The germline gives CDR1 MNHEY, CDR2 SVGAGI. The CDR3 DNA is TGTGCCAGCAGTTACAGCGGGGGGGCGGGAAATGAGCAGTTCTTC. Protein product: CASSYSGGAGNEQFF.

The genes are TRBV7-9 and TRBJ1-1; 7 nucleotides align to TRBD1. There are 15 residues in the CDR3. CDR1 is SEHNR, CDR2 FQNEAQ, per germline (reference sequence). J was trimmed by 7 bases and V by 2 bases; bases with no gene match: 10. The CDR3: CASSLRSGGEVEAFF. The CDR3 nucleotides read TGTGCCAGCAGCTTACGATCAGGGGGTGAGGTTGAAGCTTTCTTT.

This chain joins TRBV29-1 and TRBJ2-5, with D tentatively TRBD1 (5 bases). CDR1 is SQVTM, CDR2 ANQGSEA, per germline. V dropped 4 bases and J dropped 2 bases, with 11 bases sitting between them. The CDR3 contains 13 residues. The CDR3 loop is CSVGQGTQETQYF. CDR3 coding DNA: TGCAGCGTTGGGCAGGGAACACAAGAGACCCAGTACTTC.

This clone was seen once. This chain links TRBV10-3 with TRBJ2-5, with 7 positions matching TRBD1. The J call may be mistaken, given a closer DNA end match to TRBJ2-7. In germline, CDR1 is ENHRY, CDR2 SYGVKD. This CDR3 region has 15 residues. CDR3 in DNA: TGTGCCATCAGTGATTTCAGGGGGACAGATGCCGAGCAGTACTTC. Its translation: CAISDFRGTDAEQYF.

This rearrangement joins TRBV12-5 to TRBJ2-1; D unclear. The CDR3 loop spans 12 amino acids. From germline, CDR1 is LGHNT and CDR2 FRNRAP. V lost 2 bases and J 6 bases, leaving 5 bases between the germline ends. CDR3 coding DNA: TGTGCTAGTGGTTTGTTATCCAATGAGCAGTTCTTC. Its translation is CASGLLSNEQFF.

The chain joins TRBV6-6 to TRBJ1-6; 7 bases map to TRBD1. Germline trimming cut 4 bases from V and 10 bases from J; bases unmatched to any gene: 4. This CDR3 spans 13 amino acids. CDR1 MNHNY and CDR2 SVGAGI come from the germline V gene (reference sequence). The CDR3 region has the DNA TGTGCCAGCAGTTCAGGGGGGAGGTCACCCCTCCACTTT. This translates into CASSSGGRSPLHF.

J is TRBJ1-1 and V is TRBV7-9, with 10 positions matching TRBD1. V shed 5 bases and J 0 bases; nucleotides not matched to a gene: 3. The CDR3 is 15 amino acids. The V gene's germline CDR1 is SEHNR and CDR2 FQNEAQ (reference sequence). Here the CDR3 DNA reads TGTGCCAGCAGCCGCGGGACAGGGGTGAACACTGAAGCTTTCTTT. Its protein product is CASSRGTGVNTEAFF.

The CDR3 spells CASSLTGRETQYF. CDR3 nucleotide sequence: TGTGCCAGCAGCCTGACAGGGAGGGAGACCCAGTACTTC. J is TRBJ2-5 and V is TRBV5-7, with a possible D match to TRBD1 (7 bases). TRBV5-7 is an ORF, and what it does is uncertain. Trimming removed 4 bases at V and 5 bases at J, with 12 bases between. The CDR3 totals 13 residues.

This clone has just one count. This sequence joins TRBV2 and TRBJ1-5; the D is unclear. Trimming took 6 bases from V and 0 from J, leaving 12 bases between them. CDR1 is SNHLY and CDR2 is FYNNEI in the germline V gene. The CDR3 consists of 15 residues. CDR3 nucleotide sequence: TGTGCCAGCAGCTACCAGGAAAATAGCAATCAGCCCCAGCATTTT. Protein product: CASSYQENSNQPQHF.

There are a few counts of this clone. This chain links TRBV7-7 with TRBJ2-5, with D maybe TRBD1 (6 bases). The CDR3 covers 13 residues. Trimming took 4 bases from V and 9 from J, leaving 15 bases between them. Germline V lookup: CDR1 SSHAT, CDR2 FNYEAQ (reference sequence). CDR3 loop: CASSWASEGAQYF. CDR3 DNA: TGTGCCAGCAGCTGGGCCTCAGAGGGGGCCCAGTACTTC.

The chain links TRBV29-1 to TRBJ2-7, with a weak D call TRBD2 (6 bases). The CDR3 has 13 residues. V gave up 4 bases and J gave up 4 bases, with 14 bases separating them. CDR1 and CDR2 (germline): SQVTM, ANQGSEA. The CDR3 loop reads CSVASGEAYEQYF. In DNA, the CDR3 is TGCAGCGTTGCGTCCGGGGAGGCGTACGAGCAGTACTTC.

V usage is TRBV9 and J usage is TRBJ2-3; 7 positions match TRBD2. The CDR3 consists of 15 residues. The ends lost 5 bases at V and 2 bases at J; junction bases unmatched: 8. Germline V gene lookup returns CDR1 SGDLS and CDR2 YYNGEE. The CDR3 loop reads CASSSSGSSTDTQYF. CDR3 sequence (DNA): TGTGCCAGCAGTTCTAGCGGCAGCTCCACAGATACGCAGTATTTT.

This chain joins TRBV25-1 and TRBJ1-1; 8 nucleotides line up with TRBD1. J was trimmed by 0 bases and V by 4 bases; bases with no gene match: 4. This CDR3 region has 15 residues. CDR1 is MGHDK and CDR2 is SYGVNS in the germline V gene. CDR3 protein: CASSGTGKMNTEAFF. The CDR3 nucleotides read TGTGCCAGCAGTGGGACAGGGAAGATGAACACTGAAGCTTTCTTT.

This chain connects TRBV10-2 to TRBJ2-3; 8 positions agree with TRBD2. Germline CDR1 and CDR2: WSHSY and SAAADI. The V and J ends lost 6 bases and 0 bases, in that order; junction bases with no gene match: 11. The CDR3 covers 17 residues. The CDR3 region is CASRQRLAGRSTDTQYF. The CDR3 region has the DNA TGCGCCAGCAGACAAAGATTAGCGGGGCGGAGCACAGATACGCAGTATTTT.

The chain is built from TRBV30 and TRBJ2-4; no clear D. The V end lost 0 bases, the J end lost 1 base, and 13 bases lay between the germline ends. Per germline, CDR1 GTSNPN and CDR2 SVGIG (reference sequence). The CDR3 length is 16 residues. The CDR3 nucleotides are TGTGCCTGGAGTGTTGGGCAGGCCCCCGCCAAAAACATTCAGTACTTC. Translation gives CAWSVGQAPAKNIQYF.

The V call is TRBV4-2, the J call TRBJ1-2; TRBD1 aligns across 9 bases. With 2 bases clipped from V and 7 bases from J, the junction kept 11 bases outside the gene matches. The CDR3 contains 16 residues. Germline CDR1 reads LGHNA; CDR2 reads YNFKEQ. The CDR3 sequence is CASSQPGQGPGGGYTF. CDR3 DNA: TGTGCCAGCAGCCAACCGGGACAGGGTCCGGGTGGTGGCTACACCTTC.

Only a few counts were recorded for this clone. The V and J genes are TRBV4-2 and TRBJ1-4; TRBD1 is a possible D gene (6 bases). V was trimmed by 7 bases and J by 5 bases, leaving 17 bases between them. CDR3 size: 15 residues. Germline V lookup: CDR1 LGHNA, CDR2 YNFKEQ. CDR3 sequence (DNA): TGTGCCAGCAATGAAGGCCTCAGGGGAAATGAAAAACTGTTTTTT. The encoded protein is CASNEGLRGNEKLFF.

There are a few counts of this clone. This chain joins TRBV28 and TRBJ1-3, with D maybe TRBD1 (6 bases). Germline lookup yields CDR1 MDHEN and CDR2 SYDVKM. With 10 bases removed from V and 0 bases from J, the gap between germline ends came to 13 bases. This CDR3 has 14 amino acids. The CDR3 DNA sequence: TGTGCCACCAATACAGGGAGCTCTGGAAACACCATATATTTT. This sequence encodes CATNTGSSGNTIYF.

The chain carries TRBV6-1 and TRBJ2-7, with unresolved D. This CDR3 has 15 amino acids. The germline V gene encodes CDR1 MNHNS and CDR2 SASEGT. V was clipped by 3 bases and J by 3 bases, with 15 bases between them. This CDR3 reads CASSDLGGVGYEQYF. DNA for the CDR3: TGTGCCAGCAGTGATCTTGGCGGAGTCGGCTACGAGCAGTACTTC.

The rearrangement links TRBV25-1 to TRBJ2-7; maybe TRBD2 (7 bases). Germline V CDR1 and CDR2: MGHDK, SYGVNS. V lost 5 bases, J lost 6 bases, and 14 bases lay in between. The CDR3 loop spans 13 amino acids. The CDR3 region is CASSKAGAGEQYF. DNA for the CDR3: TGTGCCAGCAGTAAGGCGGGGGCGGGCGAGCAGTACTTC.

The V gene is TRBV6-1, the J gene TRBJ1-2; D call uncertain. The V end lost 1 base, the J end lost 0 bases, and 6 bases lay between the germline ends. The germline CDR1 and CDR2 sequences are MNHNS and SASEGT. The CDR3 is made up of 14 amino acids. The CDR3 coding sequence is TGTGCCAGCAGTGAAGGGCAGACTAACTATGGCTACACCTTC. This translates into CASSEGQTNYGYTF.

The chain couples TRBV29-1 to TRBJ2-7; tentative D call: TRBD1 (5 bases). This CDR3 comprises 10 residues. The ends were cut back, 4 bases at V and 5 bases at J, with 6 bases in the middle. From germline, CDR1 is SQVTM and CDR2 ANQGSEA. Written as DNA, the CDR3 is TGCAGCGTTGGGGGCGACGAGCAGTACTTC. Protein product: CSVGGDEQYF.

This chain uses TRBV2 with TRBJ1-4; perhaps TRBD1 as D (6 bases). Trimming cost V 8 bases and J 3 bases, with 16 bases left between them. There are 15 residues in the CDR3. Germline values: CDR1 SNHLY, CDR2 FYNNEI. CDR3 region: CASRSRDTANEKLFF. The CDR3 coding sequence is TGTGCCAGCCGCAGCCGGGACACCGCTAATGAAAAACTGTTTTTT.

V usage is TRBV5-4 and J usage is TRBJ2-1, with 9 positions matching TRBD2. The germline V gene encodes CDR1 SGHNT and CDR2 YYREEE (reference sequence). This CDR3 has 18 residues. The junction had 14 bases not matched to a gene; V was cut back by 4 bases and J by 3 bases. The CDR3 DNA is TGTGCCAGCAGCCCTACCGGGCTAGCGGGAAATCGCTACAATGAGCAGTTCTTC. Translating it yields CASSPTGLAGNRYNEQFF.

J is TRBJ1-5 and V is TRBV7-9, with 9 bases that match TRBD1. Per germline, CDR1 SEHNR and CDR2 FQNEAQ (reference sequence). V lost 5 bases, J lost 8 bases, and 13 bases stayed unmatched. The CDR3 is 16 amino acids. The CDR3 coding sequence is TGTGCCAGCAGCCACCAATTACAGGGGGCAGAGGAGCCCCAGCATTTT. Its protein is CASSHQLQGAEEPQHF.

This chain joins TRBV15 and TRBJ1-4; TRBD1 matches 7 bases. With 4 bases clipped from V and 3 bases from J, the junction kept 2 bases outside the gene matches. The CDR3 loop spans 14 amino acids. Germline V gives CDR1 LNHNV, CDR2 YYDKDF (reference sequence). This chain's CDR3 is CATSNRGSNEKLFF. CDR3 DNA sequence: TGTGCCACCAGCAACAGGGGATCTAATGAAAAACTGTTTTTT.

The table lists this clone with a few counts. The rearrangement joins TRBV5-8 to TRBJ2-1, with D perhaps matching TRBD1 (5 bases). Germline values: CDR1 SGHTS, CDR2 YDEGEE. There are 14 residues in the CDR3. V was clipped by 1 base and J by 10 bases, with 15 bases between them. The CDR3 loop is CASSLHQSGAEQFF. The CDR3 nucleotides are TGTGCCAGCAGCTTGCATCAGAGTGGGGCCGAGCAGTTCTTC.